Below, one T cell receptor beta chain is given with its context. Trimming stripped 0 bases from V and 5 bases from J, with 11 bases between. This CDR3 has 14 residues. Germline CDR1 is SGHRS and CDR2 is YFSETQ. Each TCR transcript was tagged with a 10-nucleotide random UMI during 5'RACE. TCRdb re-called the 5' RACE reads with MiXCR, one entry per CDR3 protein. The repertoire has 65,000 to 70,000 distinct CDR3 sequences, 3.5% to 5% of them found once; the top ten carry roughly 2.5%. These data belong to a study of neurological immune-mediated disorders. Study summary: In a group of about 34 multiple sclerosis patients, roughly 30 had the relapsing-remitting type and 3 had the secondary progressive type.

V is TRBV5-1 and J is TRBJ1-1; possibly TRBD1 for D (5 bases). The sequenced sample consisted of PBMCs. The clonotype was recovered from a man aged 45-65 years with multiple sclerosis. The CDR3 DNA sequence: TGCGCCAGCAGCTTGGAAGGGACTGTGACTGAAGCTTTCTTT. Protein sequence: CASSLEGTVTEAFF.